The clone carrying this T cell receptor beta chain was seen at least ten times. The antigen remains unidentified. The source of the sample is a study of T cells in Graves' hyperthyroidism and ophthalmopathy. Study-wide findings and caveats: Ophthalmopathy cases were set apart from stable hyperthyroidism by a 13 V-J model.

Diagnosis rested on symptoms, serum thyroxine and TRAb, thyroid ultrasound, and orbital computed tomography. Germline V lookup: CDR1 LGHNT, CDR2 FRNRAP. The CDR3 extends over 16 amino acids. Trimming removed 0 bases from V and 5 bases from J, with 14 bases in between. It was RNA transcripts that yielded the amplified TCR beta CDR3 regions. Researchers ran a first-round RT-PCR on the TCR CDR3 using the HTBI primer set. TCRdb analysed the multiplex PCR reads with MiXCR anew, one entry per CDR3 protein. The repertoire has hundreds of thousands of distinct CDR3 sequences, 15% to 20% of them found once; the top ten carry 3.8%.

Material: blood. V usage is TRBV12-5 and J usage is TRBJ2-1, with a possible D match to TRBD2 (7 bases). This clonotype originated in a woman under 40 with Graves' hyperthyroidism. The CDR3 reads CASGLVLRGRDNEQFF. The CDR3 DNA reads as TGTGCTAGTGGTTTGGTACTTAGGGGGAGGGACAATGAGCAGTTCTTC.